A single sample is the source of the 16 T cell receptor beta chains below, sequenced in a study of neoadjuvant anti-PD-1 for oral cavity cancer. The time point denotes: after neoadjuvant nivolumab, at surgical resection. TCRdb's table, derived via immunoSEQ multiplex PCR, lists solely in-frame clones and lacks some. The data contain around 7,800 clones, roughly two thirds of them seen just once; the ten biggest clones take up around 2.9%. The sample was PBMCs, taken after nivolumab (anti-PD-1) treatment. All receptors come from a person aged 40-85 years with oral cavity squamous cell carcinoma.

V usage is TRBV7-2 and J usage is TRBJ1-6, with 7 nucleotides matching TRBD1. Germline V gene data show CDR1 as SGHTA and CDR2 as FQGNSA. After removal of 5 bases from V and 9 bases from J, the junction contained 10 bases not matched to a gene. The CDR3 is 15 residues long. CDR3 DNA sequence: TGTGCCAGCAGCACAAGGGGACACAGGGGTTCACCCCTCCACTTT. This gives the protein CASSTRGHRGSPLHF.

The V and J genes are TRBV5-1 and TRBJ2-3; possibly TRBD1 for D (6 bases). This CDR3 comprises 16 residues. With 0 bases removed from V and 0 bases from J, the gap between germline ends came to 11 bases. Germline lookup yields CDR1 SGHRS and CDR2 YFSETQ. In nucleotides, the CDR3 is TGCGCCAGCAGCTTGGTGGGGGCCCATAGCACAGATACGCAGTATTTT. It is translated as CASSLVGAHSTDTQYF.

The V call is TRBV14, the J call TRBJ2-7, with 8 bases lining up with TRBD2. The junction had 7 bases not matched to a gene; V was cut back by 4 bases and J by 2 bases. This CDR3 is 15 amino acids long. Germline CDR1 and CDR2: SGHDN and FVKESK. The CDR3: CASSRVAGIPYEQYF. For the CDR3, the DNA is TGTGCCAGCAGCCGCGTAGCGGGGATCCCCTACGAGCAGTACTTC.

The chain recombines TRBV4-3 with TRBJ2-1, with D hard to call. CDR3 length equals 14 residues. The ends were cut back, 3 bases at V and 0 bases at J, with 6 bases in the middle. In germline, CDR1 is LGHNA, CDR2 YSLEER. As DNA, the CDR3 is TGCGCCAGCAGCCAGGCCCCCTCCTACAATGAGCAGTTCTTC. Amino acids: CASSQAPSYNEQFF.

This clone was seen more than once but under ten times. The gene calls are TRBV4-1 and TRBJ1-4; 8 bases agree with TRBD1. CDR3 length: 14 residues. Germline assignment: CDR1 MGHRA and CDR2 YSYEKL. V lost 1 base, J lost 8 bases, and 3 bases stayed unmatched. The chain's CDR3 is CASSQGGTGEKLFF. CDR3 DNA sequence: TGCGCCAGCAGCCAAGGAGGGACAGGAGAAAAACTGTTTTTT.

J is TRBJ2-7 and V is TRBV7-2; the match to TRBD2 covers 7 bases. After removal of 5 bases from V and 6 bases from J, the junction contained 10 bases not matched to a gene. The germline CDR1 and CDR2 sequences are SGHTA and FQGNSA. This CDR3 is built from 14 residues. The CDR3 DNA reads as TGTGCCAGCAGCAACCTGGGATGGGGGGGCGAGCAGTACTTC. Protein sequence: CASSNLGWGGEQYF.

The chain is built from TRBV9 and TRBJ2-4; D call uncertain. The CDR3 covers 14 residues. Germline CDR1 SGDLS, CDR2 YYNGEE. V was trimmed by 0 bases and J by 4 bases, leaving 8 bases between them. This CDR3 reads CASSVEGGKNIQYF. The CDR3 DNA reads TGTGCCAGCAGCGTAGAGGGCGGAAAAAACATTCAGTACTTC.

This chain links TRBV5-6 with TRBJ1-2; D remains unclear. The V end lost 1 base, the J end lost 7 bases, and 8 bases lay between the germline ends. Germline V gives CDR1 SGHDT, CDR2 YYEEEE. The CDR3 runs to 12 residues. DNA for the CDR3: TGTGCCAGCAGCTTGAGCACGCCTGGCTACACCTTC. It translates to CASSLSTPGYTF.

The V and J genes are TRBV7-2 and TRBJ2-3; 11 bases map to TRBD2. CDR1 and CDR2 (germline): SGHTA, FQGNSA. The CDR3 spans 15 residues. V lost 5 bases to trimming and J lost 5 bases; unmatched junction nucleotides: 6. Here the CDR3 reads CASSLPTSGVDTQYF. CDR3 nucleotides: TGTGCCAGCAGCCTACCGACTAGCGGGGTAGATACGCAGTATTTT.

The V call is TRBV19, the J call TRBJ2-1; tentatively, D is TRBD1 or TRBD2 (5 bases each). Germline V lookup: CDR1 LNHDA, CDR2 SQIVND (reference sequence). The CDR3 runs 14 residues. Trimming left V 1 base short and J 4 bases short, with 8 bases between. This chain's CDR3 is CASSIVGGYNEQFF. The CDR3 DNA follows: TGTGCCAGTAGTATAGTTGGGGGTTACAATGAGCAGTTCTTC.

The rearrangement joins TRBV19 to TRBJ1-6; TRBD1 might be the D (6 bases). V lost 5 bases and J lost 6, with 14 bases in between. The germline V gene encodes CDR1 LNHDA and CDR2 SQIVND (reference sequence). The CDR3 totals 15 residues. The CDR3 sequence: CASSAGVGSNSPLHF. In nucleotides, the CDR3 is TGTGCCAGTAGTGCAGGGGTGGGATCTAATTCACCCCTCCACTTT. Based on the CDR3 plus reference TRBV19 and TRBJ1-6, the full variable domain is DGGITQSPKYLFRKEGQNVTLSCEQNLNHDAMYWYRQDPGQGLRLIYYSQIVNDFQKGDIAEGYSVSREKKESFPLTVTSAQKNPTAFYLCASSAGVGSNSPLHFGNGTRLTVT.

V gene TRBV9 combines with J gene TRBJ2-5; 10 nucleotides match TRBD2. Germline values: CDR1 SGDLS, CDR2 YYNGEE. The ends lost 3 bases at V and 4 bases at J; junction bases unmatched: 6. The CDR3 loop spans 15 amino acids. CDR3 nucleotides: TGTGCCAGCAGCGAGGAAGCGGGGGGGCCAGAGACCCAGTACTTC. This encodes CASSEEAGGPETQYF.

The chain combines TRBV2 with TRBJ1-5; perhaps TRBD1 as D (5 bases). This CDR3 comprises 14 residues. Germline CDR1 reads SNHLY; CDR2 reads FYNNEI. Deletions cut 5 bases from V and 0 bases from J, with 8 bases between. This chain's CDR3 is CASSSGFSNQPQHF. In DNA, the CDR3 is TGTGCCAGCAGTTCAGGGTTTAGCAATCAGCCCCAGCATTTT.

This clone was counted once. The V call is TRBV5-1, the J call TRBJ2-7; D ambiguous. Trimming removed 5 bases from V and 0 bases from J, with 18 bases in between. CDR1 is SGHRS, CDR2 YFSETQ, per germline. This CDR3 region has 16 residues. The CDR3 DNA reads TGCGCCAGCAGATCAATATCGACGGAGTTCTCCTACGAGCAGTACTTC. Its protein product is CASRSISTEFSYEQYF. The full variable domain, in which reference TRBV5-1 and TRBJ2-7 provide the parts outside the CDR3, is KAGVTQTPRYLIKTRGQQVTLSCSPISGHRSVSWYQQTPGQGLQFLFEYFSETQRNKGNFPGRFSGRQFSNSRSEMNVSTLELGDSALYLCASRSISTEFSYEQYFGPGTRLTVT.

This clone was observed a few times. The rearrangement joins TRBV10-1 to TRBJ2-3; D gene ambiguous. Looked up from germline, CDR1 is WNHNN and CDR2 is SYGVQD (reference sequence). CDR3 size: 14 residues. V lost 2 bases, J lost 1 base, and 7 bases lay in between. CDR3 in DNA: TGCGCCAGCAGTGAGGGCTTGGGCACAGATACGCAGTATTTT. Residues: CASSEGLGTDTQYF.

V and J are TRBV5-1 and TRBJ2-3; 14 bases line up with TRBD2. V lost 4 bases and J lost 3; bases outside the gene matches: 13. This CDR3 is 19 amino acids long. The germline gives CDR1 SGHRS, CDR2 YFSETQ. DNA for the CDR3: TGCGCCAGCAGCCCTCCGGGACTAGCGGGGGTGTATGGTACAGATACGCAGTATTTT. Translation: CASSPPGLAGVYGTDTQYF.